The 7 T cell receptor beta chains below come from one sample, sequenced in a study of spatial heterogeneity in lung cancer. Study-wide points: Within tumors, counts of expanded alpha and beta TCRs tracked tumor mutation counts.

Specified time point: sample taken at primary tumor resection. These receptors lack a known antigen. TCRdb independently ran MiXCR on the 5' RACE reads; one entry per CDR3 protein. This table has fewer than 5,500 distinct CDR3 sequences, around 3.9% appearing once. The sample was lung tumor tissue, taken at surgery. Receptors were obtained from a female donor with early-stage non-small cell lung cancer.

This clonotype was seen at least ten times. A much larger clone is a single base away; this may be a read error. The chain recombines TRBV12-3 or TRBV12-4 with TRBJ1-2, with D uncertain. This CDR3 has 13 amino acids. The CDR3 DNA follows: TGTGCCAGCAGTTTAGGGGAAAGGTATGGCTACAACTTC. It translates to CASSLGERYGYNF.

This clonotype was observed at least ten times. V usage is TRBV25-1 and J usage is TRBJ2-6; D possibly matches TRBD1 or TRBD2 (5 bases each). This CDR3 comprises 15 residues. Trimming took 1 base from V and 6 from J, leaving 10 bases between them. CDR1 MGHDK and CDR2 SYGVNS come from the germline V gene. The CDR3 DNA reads TGTGCCAGCAGTGAATCGGGACCTGCGGCCAACGTCCTGACTTTC. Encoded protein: CASSESGPAANVLTF.

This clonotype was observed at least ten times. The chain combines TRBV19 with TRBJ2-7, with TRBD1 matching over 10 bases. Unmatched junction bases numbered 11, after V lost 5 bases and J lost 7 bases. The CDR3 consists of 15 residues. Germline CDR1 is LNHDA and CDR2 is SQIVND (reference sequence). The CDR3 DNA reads TGTGCCAGTAGTCAACACCTGACAGGGGGCGAAGAGCAGTACTTC. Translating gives CASSQHLTGGEEQYF.

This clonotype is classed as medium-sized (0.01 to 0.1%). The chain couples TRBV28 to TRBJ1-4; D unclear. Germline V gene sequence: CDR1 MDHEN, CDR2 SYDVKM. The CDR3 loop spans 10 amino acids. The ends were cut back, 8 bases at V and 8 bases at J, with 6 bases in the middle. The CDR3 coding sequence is TGTGCCAGCGCCTGGGAAAAACTGTTTTTT. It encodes CASAWEKLFF.

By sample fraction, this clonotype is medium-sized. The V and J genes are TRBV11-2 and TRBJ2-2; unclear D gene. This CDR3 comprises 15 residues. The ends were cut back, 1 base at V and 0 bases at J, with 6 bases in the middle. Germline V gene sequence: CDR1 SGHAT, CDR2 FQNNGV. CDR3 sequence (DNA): TGTGCCAGCAGCTTAGGGAACTCGAACACCGGGGAGCTGTTTTTT. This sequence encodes CASSLGNSNTGELFF.

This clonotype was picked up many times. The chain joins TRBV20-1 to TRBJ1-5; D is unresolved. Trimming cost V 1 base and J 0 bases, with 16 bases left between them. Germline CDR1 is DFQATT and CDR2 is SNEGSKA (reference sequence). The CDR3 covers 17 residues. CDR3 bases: TGCAGTGCTAGAGGAGGGTTCTCCGTCTATAGCAATCAGCCCCAGCATTTT. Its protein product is CSARGGFSVYSNQPQHF.

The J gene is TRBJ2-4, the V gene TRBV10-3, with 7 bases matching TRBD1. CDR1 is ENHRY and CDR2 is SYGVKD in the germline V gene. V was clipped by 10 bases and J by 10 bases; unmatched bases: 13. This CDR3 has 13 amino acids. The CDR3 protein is CATWDSSLGIQYF. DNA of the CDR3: TGTGCCACCTGGGACAGTTCTCTAGGGATTCAGTACTTC.